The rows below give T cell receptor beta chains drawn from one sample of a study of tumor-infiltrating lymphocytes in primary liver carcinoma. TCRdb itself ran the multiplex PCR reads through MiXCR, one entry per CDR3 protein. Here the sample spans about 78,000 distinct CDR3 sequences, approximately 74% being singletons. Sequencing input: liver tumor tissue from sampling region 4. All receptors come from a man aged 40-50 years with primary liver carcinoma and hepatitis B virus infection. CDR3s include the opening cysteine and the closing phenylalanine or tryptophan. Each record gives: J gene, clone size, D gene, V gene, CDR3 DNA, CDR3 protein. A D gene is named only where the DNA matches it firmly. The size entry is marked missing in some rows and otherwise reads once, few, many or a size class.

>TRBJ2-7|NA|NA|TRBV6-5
TGTGCCAGCAGTTACTCTAGTGACAGTCCCTACGAGCAGTACTTC
CASSYSSDSPYEQYF
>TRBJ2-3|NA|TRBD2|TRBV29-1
TGCAGCATCCTACTAGCGCGGGGCCGGTCAGATACGCAATACTTT
CSILLARGRSDTQYF
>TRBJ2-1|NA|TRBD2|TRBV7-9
TGTGCTAGCAGCTTTGCGGGAGGGCCAAGTGAGCAGTCCTTC
CASSFAGGPSEQSF
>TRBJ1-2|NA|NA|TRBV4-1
TGCGCCAGCAGCCAAGAAGTCGGAACAAACTATGGCTATACCTTC
CASSQEVGTNYGYTF
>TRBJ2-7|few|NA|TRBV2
TGTGCCAGCAGCAGGACTTCCGATAGGGCCTACGAGCAGTACTTC
CASSRTSDRAYEQYF
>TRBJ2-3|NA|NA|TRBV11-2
TGTGGCGGCAGCTTAGATGTGGGTGGCCTCACAGATACGCAGTATTTT
CGGSLDVGGLTDTQYF
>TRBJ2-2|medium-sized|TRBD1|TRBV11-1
TGTGCCAGCAGAGCAGGGGGCCTGAACACCGGGGAGCTGTTTTTT
CASRAGGLNTGELFF
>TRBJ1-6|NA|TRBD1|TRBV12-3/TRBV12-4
TGTGTCAGCATTTCCACGACAGGGCGTAATTCACCGCTCCACTTT
CVSISTTGRNSPLHF
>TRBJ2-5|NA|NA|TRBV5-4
TGTGTCAGCAGCTTGAGTGTCAGTTTGGAGATCCAGTACTTC
CVSSLSVSLEIQYF
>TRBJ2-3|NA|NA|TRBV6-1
TGTGCCAGCAATGACCGACAGGAAGTCACAGATGCGCAGTATTTT
CASNDRQEVTDAQYF
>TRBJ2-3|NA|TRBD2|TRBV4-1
TGCGCCAGCAGCCTAGGTAAGCGGGGGGGACTGGATACGCAGTATTTT
CASSLGKRGGLDTQYF
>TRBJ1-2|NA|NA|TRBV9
TGTGCCAGCAGCGCCGAACTAGACAACTTCTATGGCTACACCTTC
CASSAELDNFYGYTF
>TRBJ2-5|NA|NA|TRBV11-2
TGTGTCAACAGCTTAGATCAACAGGGCCTGGGTCCAGAGACCCAGTACTTC
CVNSLDQQGLGPETQYF
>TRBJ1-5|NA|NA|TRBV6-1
TGTGCCAACAGTGAACTCAACAAGGGCCGTGGGAATCAGCCCCAGCATTTT
CANSELNKGRGNQPQHF
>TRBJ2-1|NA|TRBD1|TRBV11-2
TGTACCAGCAGCTTACAGGGGGTCCCCAACAATGAGCACTTCTTC
CTSSLQGVPNNEHFF
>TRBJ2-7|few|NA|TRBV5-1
TGCGCCAGCAGCTTGCGGAGGGGGAGAATCTACGAGCAGTACTTC
CASSLRRGRIYEQYF
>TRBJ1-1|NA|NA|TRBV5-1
TGCGCCAGCAGCGCCTTGGAGGGTAGGGGTGAAGCTTTCTTT
CASSALEGRGEAFF